These 30 T cell receptor beta chains originate from one sample sequenced in a study of shared clonotypes between healthy human individuals. Sequencing was performed with immunoSEQ multiplex PCR; in TCRdb, only in-frame clones are kept and a portion is missing. This sample has around 700,000 clones; about two thirds occur once, and the top ten carry around 2%. Sequencing input: memory CD4+ T cells sorted from blood. Sample subset: CD45RA-negative fraction. The receptors were sampled from a woman in her 30s in good health.

In this sample, this clone turned up many times. The V call is TRBV21-1, the J call TRBJ1-1; the table gives TRBD1 as D, unverified against the DNA. TRBV21-1 is termed a pseudogene. CDR3 length: 13 amino acids. This CDR3 reads CASSGRQWTEAFF. CDR3 bases: TGTGCCAGCAGCGGTCGACAGTGGACTGAAGCTTTCTTT.

This clone was observed a few times. The chain combines TRBV5-1 with TRBJ1-5; D remains ambiguous. Germline V lookup: CDR1 SGHRS, CDR2 YFSETQ. V was pared by 1 base and J by 7 bases, with 9 bases between. The CDR3 is made up of 13 amino acids. CDR3 sequence: CASSLMAGQPQHF. The CDR3 DNA follows: TGCGCCAGCAGCTTGATGGCCGGACAGCCCCAGCATTTT.

The V and J genes are TRBV6-6 and TRBJ1-5; a weak D match, TRBD1 (6 bases). There are 14 residues in the CDR3. Germline values: CDR1 MNHNY, CDR2 SVGAGI (reference sequence). The V gene lost 9 bases and the J gene lost 7 bases, with 19 bases spanning the gap. The CDR3 protein is CASQPGQSKQPQHF. The DNA of the CDR3 is TGTGCCAGTCAACCCGGACAGTCTAAACAGCCCCAGCATTTT.

This rearrangement joins TRBV19 to TRBJ1-1, with TRBD1 matching over 8 bases. V shed 9 bases and J 0 bases; nucleotides not matched to a gene: 6. The CDR3 totals 14 residues. CDR1 LNHDA and CDR2 SQIVND come from the germline V gene (reference sequence). The CDR3 DNA reads as TGTGCCAGCGCTAGACAGGGGATGAACACTGAAGCTTTCTTT. This codes for CASARQGMNTEAFF.

The V gene is TRBV6-5, the J gene TRBJ2-2; perhaps TRBD2 as D (5 bases). From germline, CDR1 is MNHEY and CDR2 SVGAGI. V was cut by 1 base and J by 0 bases, with 9 bases left in between. The CDR3 spans 16 residues. CDR3 coding DNA: TGTGCCAGCAGTTACTTGGGAGTCGCGAACACCGGGGAGCTGTTTTTT. Protein sequence: CASSYLGVANTGELFF.

The CDR3 loop is CASSPSGGNSYEQYF. The CDR3 DNA is TGTGCCAGCTCACCAAGTGGGGGCAACTCCTACGAGCAGTACTTC. This chain uses TRBV18 with TRBJ2-7; TRBD1 might be the D (6 bases). V gave up 2 bases and J gave up 0 bases, with 11 bases separating them. The CDR3 is 15 amino acids. Germline V gene sequence: CDR1 KGHSH, CDR2 LQKENI.

The rearrangement joins TRBV2 to TRBJ1-4, with D hard to call. Trimming cost V 1 base and J 3 bases, with 9 bases left between them. CDR1 SNHLY and CDR2 FYNNEI come from the germline V gene. This CDR3 has 15 residues. This chain's CDR3 is CASSEESGANEKLFF. The CDR3 DNA reads as TGTGCCAGCAGTGAAGAGAGTGGGGCTAATGAAAAACTGTTTTTT.

The J gene is TRBJ1-4, the V gene TRBV15; TRBD1 aligns across 9 bases. In germline, CDR1 is LNHNV, CDR2 YYDKDF (reference sequence). The CDR3 extends over 15 amino acids. V was pared by 1 base and J by 5 bases, with 2 bases of the junction left unmatched. CDR3: CATSRATGGNEKLFF. Written as DNA, the CDR3 is TGTGCCACCAGCAGAGCGACAGGGGGAAATGAAAAACTGTTTTTT.

This clone was recorded once. The junction and the germline gene differ at one end; a read error may be behind it. The chain carries TRBV5-4 and TRBJ1-1; 8 positions agree with TRBD1. The V gene's germline CDR1 is SGHNT and CDR2 YYREEE (reference sequence). The CDR3 has 17 amino acids. This CDR3 reads CASSLSQQGALNTEAFF. The CDR3 nucleotides read TGCGCCAGCAGCCTCAGTCAGCAGGGGGCCCTGAACACTGAAGCTTTCTTT.

The sample holds a few counts of this clone. The sample contains more than one DNA sequence encoding this CDR3. The V gene is TRBV7-9, the J gene TRBJ2-7, with D unclear. The CDR3 extends over 14 amino acids. Germline CDR1 and CDR2: SEHNR and FQNEAQ (reference sequence). Deletions cut 0 bases from V and 0 bases from J, with 6 bases between. DNA for the CDR3: TGTGCCAGCAGCTTAGCGGGGATCTCCTACGAGCAGTACTTC. It yields the protein CASSLAGISYEQYF.

The chain carries TRBV7-2 and TRBJ2-3; 11 bases map to TRBD2. Trimming at V came to 4 bases and at J to 2 bases, leaving 5 bases not matched to a gene. The CDR3 runs 16 residues. Germline V lookup: CDR1 SGHTA, CDR2 FQGNSA. CDR3 amino acids: CASSSRLAGTTDTQYF. The CDR3 DNA reads TGTGCCAGCAGCTCGCGACTAGCGGGGACCACAGATACGCAGTATTTT.

The rearrangement joins TRBV28 to TRBJ2-3, with 9 bases that match TRBD2. The CDR3 spans 17 residues. With 4 bases clipped from V and 2 bases from J, the junction kept 10 bases outside the gene matches. Germline V gene sequence: CDR1 MDHEN, CDR2 SYDVKM. CDR3 bases: TGTGCCAGCAGTTCGTACGGAGAGCGGGAGGACACAGATACGCAGTATTTT. Translating it yields CASSSYGEREDTDTQYF.

The V call is TRBV5-1, the J call TRBJ2-2; 8 nucleotides agree with TRBD1. Germline-derived CDR1 and CDR2 are SGHRS and YFSETQ. Trimming at V came to 0 bases and at J to 4 bases, leaving 8 bases not matched to a gene. The CDR3 is made up of 17 amino acids. CDR3 nucleotides: TGCGCCAGCAGCTTGGATAGGACAGGGTTAGTCACCGGGGAGCTGTTTTTT. It is translated as CASSLDRTGLVTGELFF.

The chain recombines TRBV6-4 with TRBJ2-1; TRBD2 matches at 15 bases. CDR1 and CDR2 (germline): MRHNA, SNTAGT. Trimming removed 0 bases from V and 7 bases from J; junction bases left unmatched: 1. The CDR3 covers 16 residues. This chain's CDR3 is CASSDSGTSGRNEQFF. The CDR3 DNA follows: TGTGCCAGCAGTGACTCGGGGACTAGCGGGAGGAATGAGCAGTTCTTC.

This chain connects TRBV7-3 to TRBJ2-1; D not resolved. Per germline, CDR1 SGHTA and CDR2 FQGTGA. The length of the CDR3 is 17 residues. V was pared by 5 bases and J by 0 bases, with 17 bases between. The CDR3 DNA reads as TGTGCCAGCAGCCCCGCTGTCGGGCGGAGCTCCTACAATGAGCAGTTCTTC. Translation: CASSPAVGRSSYNEQFF.

The CDR3: CASSSGLAAGEQYF. The CDR3 bases are TGTGCCAGCAGCTCGGGACTAGCGGCGGGGGAGCAGTACTTC. V usage is TRBV7-9 and J usage is TRBJ2-7; 11 nucleotides line up with TRBD2. V lost 4 bases, J lost 7 bases, and 6 bases stayed unmatched. The CDR3 extends over 14 amino acids. Germline CDR1 reads SEHNR; CDR2 reads FQNEAQ (reference sequence).

The chain has TRBV5-4 and TRBJ2-3, with 14 bases aligning to TRBD2. V was pared by 4 bases and J by 0 bases, with 7 bases of the junction left unmatched. The CDR3 is made up of 18 amino acids. CDR1 is SGHNT, CDR2 YYREEE, per germline (reference sequence). The CDR3 region has the DNA TGTGCCAGCAGCATTGGGACTAGCGGGAGCCCTAGCACAGATACGCAGTATTTT. Its protein is CASSIGTSGSPSTDTQYF.

The chain carries TRBV7-2 and TRBJ2-1; 7 nucleotides match TRBD2. CDR1 and CDR2 from the germline V gene are SGHTA and FQGNSA. V lost 0 bases, J lost 10 bases, and 3 bases stayed unmatched. The CDR3 has 13 amino acids. The CDR3 is CASSLAGGWEQFF. The DNA of the CDR3 is TGTGCCAGCAGCTTAGCGGGGGGGTGGGAGCAGTTCTTC.

Concerning this clone: The CDR3 does not end in the conserved phenylalanine or tryptophan, so this is likely a read error. The DNA is omitted, as the CDR3 cannot be located on it reliably, and the CDR3 follows TCRdb's listing. This sequence joins TRBV6-6 and TRBJ2-7; TRBD2, the D gene given by the table, was not confirmed from the DNA. The CDR3 sequence runs 8 residues, both termini included. Germline CDR1 and CDR2: MNHNY and SVGAGI (reference sequence). The CDR3 here is CASSYPGG.

This chain links TRBV5-5 with TRBJ2-7; D is perhaps TRBD1 (7 bases). CDR1 is SGHKS, CDR2 YYEKEE, per germline (reference sequence). This CDR3 spans 16 amino acids. Trimming took off 3 bases at V and 6 bases at J, with 22 bases between the two ends. The CDR3 bases are TGTGCCAGCAGCTGGGACCGGGCCCAGGGGGGCTTCGAGCAGTACTTC. Translation gives CASSWDRAQGGFEQYF.

This chain connects TRBV28 to TRBJ1-1; unclear D gene. CDR1 is MDHEN, CDR2 SYDVKM, per germline. Trimming shortened V by 6 bases and J by 5 bases, and 10 bases separated the two germline ends. This CDR3 comprises 12 residues. CDR3 in DNA: TGTGCCAGCAGCTGGTTGGGGACTGAAGCTTTCTTT. Its protein is CASSWLGTEAFF.

The chain combines TRBV6-6 with TRBJ2-5, with D tentatively TRBD1 or TRBD2 (5 bases each). Germline V gene sequence: CDR1 MNHNY, CDR2 SVGAGI (reference sequence). V was trimmed by 0 bases and J by 6 bases, leaving 11 bases between them. CDR3 size: 14 residues. CDR3 nucleotides: TGTGCCAGCAGTTACTCCGGGGACCTAAAGACCCAGTACTTC. Protein product: CASSYSGDLKTQYF.

This sequence joins TRBV5-1 and TRBJ2-2, with 14 bases fitting TRBD2. V lost 3 bases, J lost 8 bases, and 12 bases stayed unmatched. The CDR3 is 18 residues long. Germline CDR1 reads SGHRS; CDR2 reads YFSETQ. CDR3 sequence reads: CASSSGPGTSGSSGELFF. CDR3 coding DNA: TGCGCCAGCAGCTCGGGACCCGGGACTAGCGGGAGTTCAGGGGAGCTGTTTTTT.

The chain carries TRBV5-1 and TRBJ2-1; D is unresolved. CDR1 is SGHRS and CDR2 is YFSETQ in the germline V gene. The CDR3 runs 15 residues. Trimming removed 4 bases at V and 4 bases at J, with 15 bases between. The CDR3 nucleotides read TGCGCCAGCAGCCCGGCTCGACGATCGTACAATGAGCAGTTCTTC. It codes for CASSPARRSYNEQFF.

The chain couples TRBV4-2 to TRBJ1-1; TRBD1 matches 8 bases. Germline-derived CDR1 and CDR2 are LGHNA and YNFKEQ. The CDR3 runs to 17 residues. Trimming removed 3 bases from V and 1 base from J; junction bases left unmatched: 10. The CDR3 sequence is CASSHLGQGYGNTEAFF. The DNA of the CDR3 is TGTGCCAGCAGCCACTTAGGACAGGGATATGGGAACACTGAAGCTTTCTTT.

The chain recombines TRBV11-1 with TRBJ2-2, with 9 bases that match TRBD2. CDR3 size: 15 residues. V shed 5 bases and J 4 bases; nucleotides not matched to a gene: 5. CDR1 is SGHAT, CDR2 FQDESV, per germline (reference sequence). CDR3 nucleotide sequence: TGTGCCAGCAGCGTTAGCGGGAGTGTCACCGGGGAGCTGTTTTTT. Protein sequence: CASSVSGSVTGELFF.

The table lists this clone with a few counts. This chain uses TRBV7-9 with TRBJ2-7; D possibly corresponds to TRBD2 (6 bases). V lost 8 bases and J lost 2, with 16 bases in between. The CDR3 loop spans 14 amino acids. Germline loops: CDR1 SEHNR, CDR2 FQNEAQ (reference sequence). CDR3 sequence reads: CASQRGGDAYEQYF. CDR3 in DNA: TGTGCCAGCCAGCGAGGAGGGGACGCCTACGAGCAGTACTTC.

The V and J genes are TRBV10-3 and TRBJ1-2; the match to TRBD1 covers 7 bases. CDR1 ENHRY and CDR2 SYGVKD come from the germline V gene. The CDR3 has 14 residues. The V segment lost 9 bases and the J segment 4 bases; nucleotides outside the gene matches: 11. The chain's CDR3 is CAIQTTGSTYGYTF. CDR3 sequence (DNA): TGTGCCATTCAGACGACAGGGAGCACCTATGGCTACACCTTC.

This rearrangement joins TRBV28 to TRBJ1-3, with D perhaps TRBD1 (6 bases). The V end was cut by 7 bases, the J end by 1 base, with 11 bases between. Germline V gives CDR1 MDHEN, CDR2 SYDVKM. The CDR3 extends over 14 amino acids. CDR3 sequence (DNA): TGTGCCAGCAAACGACAGGCATCTGGAAACACCATATATTTT. Translating it yields CASKRQASGNTIYF.

This chain connects TRBV5-1 to TRBJ2-7; tentatively, D is TRBD2 (6 bases). This CDR3 spans 13 amino acids. V lost 2 bases to trimming and J lost 3 bases, with 9 bases between them. Germline values: CDR1 SGHRS, CDR2 YFSETQ. In DNA, the CDR3 is TGCGCCAGCAGCTTCGGGGGTTACTACGAGCAGTACTTC. Its protein is CASSFGGYYEQYF.